This TCR beta chain comes out of a study of glioma-infiltrating T cells after dendritic cell vaccination. Overall study findings and caveats: Survival was not directly related to TCR clonality in these patients.

The primer mix had 60 V beta and 13 J beta primers. Here immunoSEQ multiplex PCR was the method, and the copy in TCRdb shows in-frame clones only, minus some. The data hold tens of thousands of clones, with roughly 85% observed a single time. As concerns this clone: No antigen is known for it.

This sample's time point: after dendritic cell vaccination, including at tumor progression/relapse. Selection required adequate fresh-frozen tumor tissue plus more than two years' survival data. All glioblastoma patients lacked an isocitrate dehydrogenase mutation. Germline V CDR1 and CDR2: SGHTA, FQGTGA. J lost 6 bases, V lost 2 bases, and 3 bases had no gene match. The CDR3 is 13 amino acids. This receptor was taken from a human donor with glioblastoma. This specimen consisted of blood, obtained after dendritic cell vaccination. The gene calls are TRBV7-3 and TRBJ1-2; the match to TRBD1 covers 7 bases. The CDR3 region has the DNA TGTGCCAGCAGCTTAGACAGGGACAATGGCTACACCTTC. Its protein is CASSLDRDNGYTF.